This paragraph covers one T cell receptor (beta chain) sequence. The CDR3 runs 15 residues. V shed 3 bases, J shed 8 bases, and the junction held 9 bases outside the gene matches. CDR1 and CDR2 (germline): KGHSH, LQKENI. These data are taken from a study of blood T cell repertoires in COVID-19. Profiling relied on immunoSEQ multiplex PCR, and the TCRdb table lists in-frame clones only, not all of them. The sample shows 140,000 or so clones, 80% to 90% of them seen only once. Sequencing was performed on peripheral blood. This chain links TRBV18 with TRBJ1-2, with 10 bases matching TRBD1. The source of this sequence is a woman aged 50 to 60 with acute or convalescent COVID-19. This CDR3 is CASSPLGTGDFGYTF. CDR3 sequence (DNA): TGTGCCAGCTCACCTCTCGGGACAGGGGATTTCGGCTACACCTTC.